This T cell receptor beta chain was identified in a study of blood T cells in healthy people across ages. Whole-study findings and limits: Conclusively comparing naive with antigen-experienced cells was impossible with unsorted PBMCs.

Each donor supplied about 9.6 milliliters of peripheral blood. As for this clonotype: Its antigen is currently unknown.

Germline values: CDR1 LNHNV, CDR2 YYDKDF (reference sequence). This CDR3 spans 13 amino acids. The trim removed 4 bases at V and 11 bases at J, leaving 8 bases unmatched. The use of a sample-barcoded 5' primer and a J-beta primer mix characterized a second PCR of 7 to 11 cycles. A template-switch adaptor containing 12 random nucleotides labeled each cDNA molecule. One entry per CDR3 protein, called by TCRdb with MiXCR from the 5' RACE reads. Here the sample spans fewer than 750,000 distinct CDR3 sequences, less than 60% being singletons. The rearrangement uses TRBV15 and TRBJ1-1, with 9 bases identical to TRBD1. The sample comprised blood. The sequence was obtained from a man aged 80 or over in good health. The CDR3 loop is CATSKRDRVGAFF. The CDR3 DNA sequence: TGTGCCACCAGCAAACGGGACAGGGTGGGGGCTTTCTTT.